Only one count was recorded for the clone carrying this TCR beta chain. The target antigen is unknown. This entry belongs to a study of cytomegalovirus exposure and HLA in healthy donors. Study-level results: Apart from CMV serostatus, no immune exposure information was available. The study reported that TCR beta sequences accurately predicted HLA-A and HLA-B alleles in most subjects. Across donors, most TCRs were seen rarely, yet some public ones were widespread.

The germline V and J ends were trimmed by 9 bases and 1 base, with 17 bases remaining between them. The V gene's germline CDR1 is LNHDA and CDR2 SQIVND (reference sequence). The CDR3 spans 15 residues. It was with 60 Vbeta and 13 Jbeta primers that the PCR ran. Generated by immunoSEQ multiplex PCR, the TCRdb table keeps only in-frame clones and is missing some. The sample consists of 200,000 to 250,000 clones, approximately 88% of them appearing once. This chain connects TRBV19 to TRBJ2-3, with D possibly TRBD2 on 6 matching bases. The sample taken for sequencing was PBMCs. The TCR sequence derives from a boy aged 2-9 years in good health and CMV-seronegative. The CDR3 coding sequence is TGTGCCAGCTCCGGGAGTCCCCTTGGCACAGATACGCAGTATTTT. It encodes CASSGSPLGTDTQYF. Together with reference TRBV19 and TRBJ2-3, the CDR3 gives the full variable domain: DGGITQSPKYLFRKEGQNVTLSCEQNLNHDAMYWYRQDPGQGLRLIYYSQIVNDFQKGDIAEGYSVSREKKESFPLTVTSAQKNPTAFYLCASSGSPLGTDTQYFGPGTRLTVL.